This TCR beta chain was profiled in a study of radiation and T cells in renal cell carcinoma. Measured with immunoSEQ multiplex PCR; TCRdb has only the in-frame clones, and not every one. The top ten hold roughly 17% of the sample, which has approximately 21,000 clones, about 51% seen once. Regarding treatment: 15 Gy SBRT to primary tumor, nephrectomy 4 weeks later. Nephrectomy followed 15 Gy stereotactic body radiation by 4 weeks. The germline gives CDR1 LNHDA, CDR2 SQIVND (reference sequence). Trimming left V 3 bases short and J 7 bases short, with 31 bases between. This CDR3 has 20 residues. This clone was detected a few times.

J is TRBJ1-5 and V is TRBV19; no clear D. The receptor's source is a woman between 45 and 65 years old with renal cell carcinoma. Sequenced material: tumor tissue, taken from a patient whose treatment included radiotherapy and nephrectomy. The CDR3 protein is CASSIQGFGAPRSSNQPQHF. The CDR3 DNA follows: TGTGCCAGTAGTATTCAAGGCTTCGGCGCTCCTAGATCATCTAACCAGCCCCAGCATTTT.